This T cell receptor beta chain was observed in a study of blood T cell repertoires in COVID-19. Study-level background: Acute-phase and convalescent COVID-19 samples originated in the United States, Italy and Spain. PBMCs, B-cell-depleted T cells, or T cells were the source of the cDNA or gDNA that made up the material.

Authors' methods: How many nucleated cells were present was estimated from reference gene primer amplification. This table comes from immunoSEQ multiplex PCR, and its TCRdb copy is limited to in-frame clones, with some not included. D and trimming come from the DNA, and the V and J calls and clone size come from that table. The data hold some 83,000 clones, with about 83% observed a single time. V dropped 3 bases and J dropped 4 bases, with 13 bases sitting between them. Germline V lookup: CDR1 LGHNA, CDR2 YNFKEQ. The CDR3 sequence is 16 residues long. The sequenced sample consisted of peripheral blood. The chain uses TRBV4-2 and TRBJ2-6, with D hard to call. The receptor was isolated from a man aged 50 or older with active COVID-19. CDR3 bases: TGTGCCAGCAGCCACTTTCCCGGAGACGGGGCCAACGTCCTGACTTTC. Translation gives CASSHFPGDGANVLTF.